These 9 T cell receptor beta chains share one sample of origin, sequenced in a study of CD8+ T cells in alopecia areata. Sequencing templates came from extracted RNA that was reverse transcribed into cDNA. Measured with immunoSEQ multiplex PCR; TCRdb has only the in-frame clones, and not every one. The profile shows 150,000 to 200,000 clones, 50% to 65% of them singletons. The sample was CD4+ T cells sorted from blood. The origin of the receptors is a human donor in good health.

This clone was counted only a few times. The V gene is TRBV30, the J gene TRBJ2-5; D remains unclear. The germline V and J ends were trimmed by 3 bases and 2 bases, with 19 bases remaining between them. The CDR3 runs 16 residues. Germline lookup yields CDR1 GTSNPN and CDR2 SVGIG (reference sequence). The DNA for the CDR3 is TGTGCCTGGAGCCCTCCCAACGCGATCAAACAAGAGACCCAGTACTTC. This sequence encodes CAWSPPNAIKQETQYF.

This chain links TRBV25-1 with TRBJ2-7, with TRBD2 matching 8 bases. J lost 3 bases, V lost 3 bases, and 13 bases had no gene match. CDR1 and CDR2 (germline): MGHDK, SYGVNS. CDR3 length: 17 amino acids. The CDR3 here is CASSERTLAERYYEQYF. For the CDR3, the DNA is TGTGCCAGCAGTGAGAGGACACTAGCGGAACGATACTACGAGCAGTACTTC.

Worth noting for this clone: This CDR3 is also generated by other DNA sequences in the sample. J is TRBJ2-3 and V is TRBV29-1; D unresolved. CDR1 SQVTM and CDR2 ANQGSEA come from the germline V gene. The CDR3 runs to 12 residues. V was cut by 4 bases and J by 1 base, with 6 bases left in between. The CDR3, as DNA: TGCAGCGTTGCCGTCGGCACAGATACGCAGTATTTT. This gives the protein CSVAVGTDTQYF.

This clone was detected only a few times. The chain recombines TRBV6-5 with TRBJ2-7, with 7 bases that match TRBD1. The V and J ends lost 2 bases and 3 bases, in that order; junction bases with no gene match: 10. The CDR3 has 16 amino acids. Germline values: CDR1 MNHEY, CDR2 SVGAGI. The CDR3 region has the DNA TGTGCCAGCAGTTACCGAATGACAGGGAAGGGCTACGAGCAGTACTTC. Its translation is CASSYRMTGKGYEQYF.

J is TRBJ2-3 and V is TRBV29-1, with TRBD2 matching over 10 bases. The CDR3 extends over 15 amino acids. The germline CDR1 and CDR2 sequences are SQVTM and ANQGSEA. Unmatched junction bases numbered 11, after V lost 7 bases and J lost 4 bases. The CDR3 reads CSGLGGTSVPDTQYF. The CDR3 coding sequence is TGCAGCGGATTAGGGGGGACTAGCGTTCCAGATACGCAGTATTTT.

As regards this clone: The same CDR3 can be traced to other DNA sequences in this sample. This chain connects TRBV5-6 to TRBJ2-7; no firm D call. Trimming removed 0 bases at V and 2 bases at J, with 3 bases between. Germline V gene data show CDR1 as SGHDT and CDR2 as YYEEEE. The CDR3 spans 12 residues. CDR3 loop: CASSLAAYEQYF. DNA of the CDR3: TGTGCCAGCAGCTTGGCAGCCTACGAGCAGTACTTC.

This clone was counted a few times. The chain combines TRBV29-1 with TRBJ1-2, with 9 nucleotides matching TRBD1. After removal of 6 bases from V and 5 bases from J, the junction contained 7 bases not matched to a gene. This CDR3 spans 13 amino acids. From germline, CDR1 is SQVTM and CDR2 ANQGSEA. The CDR3 coding sequence is TGCAGCGTCGGGGACAGGGTTGGATATGGCTACACCTTC. It is translated as CSVGDRVGYGYTF.

The rearrangement links TRBV4-1 to TRBJ1-5, with 10 bases lining up with TRBD1. The CDR3 is made up of 16 amino acids. Germline V gene data show CDR1 as MGHRA and CDR2 as YSYEKL. V lost 2 bases and J lost 7; bases outside the gene matches: 8. CDR3 nucleotides: TGCGCCAGCAGCCAAAGCCGGGACAGGGGTGTACAGCCCCAGCATTTT. As protein: CASSQSRDRGVQPQHF.

In its sample, this clone was seen a few times. The V call is TRBV29-1, the J call TRBJ2-3, with 8 bases fitting TRBD1. This CDR3 region has 13 residues. V lost 7 bases and J lost 5; bases outside the gene matches: 8. The germline V gene has CDR1 SQVTM and CDR2 ANQGSEA. In DNA form, the CDR3 reads TGCAGCGGACTTAGGACAGGGCAAGATACGCAGTATTTT. It is translated as CSGLRTGQDTQYF.